The present entry profiles one T cell receptor (beta chain) with its context. As yet, its antigen is unknown. Sequencing involved patients with CD8+CD57+ cell expansion previously shown by flow cytometry. This specimen comes from a study of CD8+CD57+ T cells in acquired aplastic anemia. Overall study context: The sorted CD4+ and CD8+ cells yielded an average approximately 3.2 ug of DNA.

Trimming left V 4 bases short and J 4 bases short, with 10 bases between. CDR3 size: 13 residues. From germline, CDR1 is SGDLS and CDR2 YYNGEE. Whole-study results and caveats: More than 25 was the count of CD8+ CDR3 sequences that patients shared with controls. Patients and controls were not found to differ significantly in CD8+ Simpson's diversity.

TCR beta VDJ and CDR3 were profiled, and genomic DNA was the template. TCRdb ran MiXCR on the reads and lists one entry per CDR3 protein. The repertoire holds 450,000 to 600,000 distinct CDR3 sequences, with around a third as singletons. This sequence was found in a human donor with aplastic anemia. Sequencing input: sorted CD4+, CD8+, or CD8+CD57+ T cells (not recorded which) from PBMCs. This chain joins TRBV9 and TRBJ2-3; D not resolved. The CDR3 DNA reads as TGTGCCAGCAGCCCCCAGCCTCCAGATACGCAGTATTTT. Protein: CASSPQPPDTQYF.